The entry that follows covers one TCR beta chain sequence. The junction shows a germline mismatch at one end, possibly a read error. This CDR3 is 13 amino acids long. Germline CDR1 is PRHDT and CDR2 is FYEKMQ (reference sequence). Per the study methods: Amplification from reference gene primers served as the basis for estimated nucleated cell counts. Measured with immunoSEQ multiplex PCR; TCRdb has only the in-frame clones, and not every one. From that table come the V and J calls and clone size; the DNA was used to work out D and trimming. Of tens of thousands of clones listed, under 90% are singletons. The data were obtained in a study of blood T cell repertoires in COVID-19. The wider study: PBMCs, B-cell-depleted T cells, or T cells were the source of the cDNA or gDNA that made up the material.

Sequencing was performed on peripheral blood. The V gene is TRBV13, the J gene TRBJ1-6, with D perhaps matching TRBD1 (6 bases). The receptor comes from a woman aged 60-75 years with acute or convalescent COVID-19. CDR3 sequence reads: CASSLGQFSPLHF. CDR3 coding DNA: TGTGCCAGCAGCCTAGGACAGTTTTCACCCCTCCACTTT.